The 12 T cell receptor beta chains reported below all come from one sample, sequenced in a study of OX40 agonist ivuxolimab in advanced cancers. Generated by immunoSEQ multiplex PCR, the TCRdb table keeps only in-frame clones and is missing some. The table lists 81,000 or so clones, 88% of them singletons. The source material was CD4+ or CD8+ T cells sorted from blood, sampled in a trial of the OX40 agonist ivuxolimab. Source of these receptors: an adult with an advanced solid tumor such as melanoma, head and neck, liver or kidney cancer.

The V and J genes are TRBV4-2 and TRBJ1-6; 8 nucleotides agree with TRBD1. Germline loops: CDR1 LGHNA, CDR2 YNFKEQ. The J segment lost 12 bases and the V segment lost 5 bases, leaving 3 bases of the junction unmatched. The CDR3 runs to 12 residues. CDR3 sequence reads: CASSKGQGPLHF. The CDR3 coding sequence is TGTGCCAGCAGCAAAGGACAGGGACCCCTCCACTTT.

The chain has TRBV5-1 and TRBJ1-1; D uncertain. Between the trimmed V and J ends, which lost 0 bases and 11 bases, there was a span of 20 bases. There are 15 residues in the CDR3. Germline lookup yields CDR1 SGHRS and CDR2 YFSETQ. The CDR3 DNA sequence: TGCGCCAGCAGCTTGGAGGGCAGCCGAACTTCTGGGGCTTTCTTT. This gives the protein CASSLEGSRTSGAFF. The variable domain in full, completed from reference TRBV5-1 and TRBJ1-1, reads KAGVTQTPRYLIKTRGQQVTLSCSPISGHRSVSWYQQTPGQGLQFLFEYFSETQRNKGNFPGRFSGRQFSNSRSEMNVSTLELGDSALYLCASSLEGSRTSGAFFGQGTRLTVV.

The chain's CDR3 is CASAQGYYGYTF. CDR3 nucleotides: TGTGCCAGCGCACAGGGGTACTATGGCTACACCTTC. The chain uses TRBV28 and TRBJ1-2; 7 bases map to TRBD1. The V gene end was trimmed by 8 bases and the J gene end by 3 bases; junction bases not matched to a gene: 3. CDR3 length equals 12 residues. Germline V gives CDR1 MDHEN, CDR2 SYDVKM.

The gene calls are TRBV14 and TRBJ1-4; no reliable D call. Germline V gene data show CDR1 as SGHDN and CDR2 as FVKESK. The V end was cut by 0 bases, the J end by 10 bases, with 15 bases between. There are 15 residues in the CDR3. The CDR3 DNA reads as TGTGCCAGCAGCCAAGATGGGCTAAGCAGTGGAAAACTGTTTTTT. It codes for CASSQDGLSSGKLFF.

V usage is TRBV6-1 and J usage is TRBJ2-5, with D possibly called TRBD1 or TRBD2 (5 bases each). The germline CDR1 and CDR2 sequences are MNHNS and SASEGT. The V end lost 3 bases, the J end lost 5 bases, and 22 bases lay between the germline ends. The CDR3 spans 17 residues. CDR3 coding DNA: TGTGCCAGCAGTGAGGGACCGGCAGGGCAGTATTGGGAGACCCAGTACTTC. It codes for CASSEGPAGQYWETQYF.

This clone has just a few counts. The V and J genes are TRBV7-9 and TRBJ1-6; 7 bases line up with TRBD1. V shed 6 bases and J 0 bases; nucleotides not matched to a gene: 8. This CDR3 is 17 amino acids long. CDR1 is SEHNR, CDR2 FQNEAQ, per germline (reference sequence). The CDR3 nucleotides are TGTGCCAGCAGTTCCTCGACAGGGAGCTCCTATAATTCACCCCTCCACTTT. Encoded protein: CASSSSTGSSYNSPLHF.

The chain joins TRBV6-6 to TRBJ1-3; TRBD1 matches at 10 bases. With 4 bases clipped from V and 8 bases from J, the junction kept 8 bases outside the gene matches. The CDR3 contains 15 residues. Germline V lookup: CDR1 MNHNY, CDR2 SVGAGI (reference sequence). The CDR3 DNA is TGTGCCAGCAGTTCCACCGGGACAGGGGTGGACACCATATATTTT. Translating gives CASSSTGTGVDTIYF.

The V gene is TRBV10-3, the J gene TRBJ2-7; 8 positions match TRBD1. The CDR3 spans 14 residues. The trim removed 4 bases at V and 6 bases at J, leaving 8 bases unmatched. Germline CDR1 ENHRY, CDR2 SYGVKD. CDR3 loop: CAISGPRQGTEQYF. The CDR3 bases are TGTGCCATCAGTGGTCCGAGACAGGGGACCGAGCAGTACTTC.

V usage is TRBV6-1 and J usage is TRBJ2-7, with 8 bases matching TRBD1. Germline assignment: CDR1 MNHNS and CDR2 SASEGT. J lost 3 bases, V lost 0 bases, and 4 bases had no gene match. The CDR3 has 15 amino acids. The CDR3 reads CASSEAGQGIYEQYF. Written as DNA, the CDR3 is TGTGCCAGCAGTGAAGCCGGACAGGGAATCTACGAGCAGTACTTC.

This clone was seen once. The chain links TRBV2 to TRBJ2-2; a weak D match, TRBD1 (5 bases). The CDR3 contains 12 residues. Germline CDR1 is SNHLY and CDR2 is FYNNEI. The ends were cut back, 6 bases at V and 6 bases at J, with 8 bases in the middle. This chain's CDR3 is CASRGVSGELFF. The CDR3 nucleotides are TGTGCCAGCAGAGGGGTGTCCGGGGAGCTGTTTTTT.

This clone has only one observation. Lacking the conserved final phenylalanine or tryptophan, this CDR3 likely reflects a read error. The chain recombines TRBV2 with TRBJ1-6; D is ambiguous. V lost 5 bases and J 8 bases, leaving 13 bases between the germline ends. In germline, CDR1 is SNHLY, CDR2 FYNNEI. The CDR3 is 14 amino acids. Here the CDR3 reads CASSSQTRDSPLHL. CDR3 nucleotide sequence: TGTGCCAGCAGTTCCCAAACCCGGGATTCACCCCTCCACCTT.

This clone has a handful of counts. The V call is TRBV7-2, the J call TRBJ1-5; D gene uncertain. V was cut by 2 bases and J by 6 bases, with 8 bases left in between. The CDR3 contains 13 residues. The germline gives CDR1 SGHTA, CDR2 FQGNSA. CDR3 region: CASSLTNTQPQHF. DNA of the CDR3: TGTGCCAGCAGCTTAACGAACACTCAGCCCCAGCATTTT.